The present T cell receptor beta chain was sequenced within a study of T cells after yellow fever vaccination. TCRdb fed the 5' RACE reads into MiXCR, producing one record per CDR3 protein. The table shows hundreds of thousands of distinct CDR3 sequences, with about 8.7% occurring only once. The CDR3 totals 14 residues. Germline V CDR1 and CDR2: MGHRA, YSYEKL. Deletions cut 4 bases from V and 0 bases from J, with 9 bases between. This clonotype was found many times. This sequence was found in a man between 18 and 35 years old who received the YFV17D yellow fever vaccine. The V gene is TRBV4-1, the J gene TRBJ1-1; D is ambiguous. The sample in question was PBMCs, obtained on the day of the first yellow fever vaccination. CDR3 in amino acids: CASSRATVNTEAFF. DNA for the CDR3: TGCGCCAGCAGCCGAGCGACGGTGAACACTGAAGCTTTCTTT.